These 6 T cell receptor beta chains were all obtained from the same sample, sequenced in a study of cytomegalovirus exposure and HLA in healthy donors. Measured with immunoSEQ multiplex PCR; TCRdb has only the in-frame clones, and not every one. The sample has about 74,000 clones, approximately 95% seen once; the top ten hold roughly 1.5%. The sample consisted of PBMCs. These receptors all stem from a young man in good health and CMV-seropositive.

The chain uses TRBV5-8 and TRBJ2-2; D remains ambiguous. This CDR3 has 11 residues. V was pared by 4 bases and J by 7 bases, with 5 bases between. Per germline, CDR1 SGHTS and CDR2 YDEGEE. CDR3 region: CASSLSGELFF. CDR3 coding DNA: TGTGCCAGCAGCCTTAGCGGGGAGCTGTTTTTT.

The V call is TRBV9, the J call TRBJ2-6, with D uncertain. Germline V gene sequence: CDR1 SGDLS, CDR2 YYNGEE. CDR3 length equals 17 residues. Trimming removed 0 bases from V and 0 bases from J, with 10 bases in between. This CDR3 reads CASSVEPGGSGANVLTF. The DNA of the CDR3 is TGTGCCAGCAGCGTAGAGCCCGGTGGCTCTGGGGCCAACGTCCTGACTTTC. Using reference TRBV9 and TRBJ2-6 for the parts outside the CDR3, the full variable domain is DSGVTQTPKHLITATGQRVTLRCSPRSGDLSVYWYQQSLDQGLQFLIQYYNGEERAKGNILERFSAQQFPDLHSELNLSSLELGDSALYFCASSVEPGGSGANVLTFGAGSRLTVL.

This clone was seen only a few times. The chain has TRBV6-5 and TRBJ2-3; D possibly corresponds to TRBD2 (6 bases). The V end was cut by 7 bases, the J end by 4 bases, with 9 bases between. The CDR3 is 12 amino acids. Germline V gene sequence: CDR1 MNHEY, CDR2 SVGAGI. The DNA of the CDR3 is TGTGCCAGCACCGGAGGGTCAGATACGCAGTATTTT. Its protein is CASTGGSDTQYF.

This clone appeared a single time. DNA of the CDR3: TGCGCCAGCAGCTTCGGGACTAGCGGGAACTCCTACAATGAGCAGTTCTTC. Amino acid sequence: CASSFGTSGNSYNEQFF. The chain has TRBV5-1 and TRBJ2-1, with TRBD2 matching over 13 bases. The CDR3 sequence is 17 residues long. Germline-derived CDR1 and CDR2 are SGHRS and YFSETQ. V was clipped by 2 bases and J by 0 bases; unmatched bases: 2.

This sequence joins TRBV19 and TRBJ1-4; D is uncertain. This CDR3 has 15 amino acids. Germline V CDR1 and CDR2: LNHDA, SQIVND (reference sequence). Trimming stripped 3 bases from V and 4 bases from J, with 12 bases between. Here the CDR3 reads CASSMGQPSNEKLFF. Written as DNA, the CDR3 is TGTGCCAGTAGTATGGGTCAGCCTAGTAATGAAAAACTGTTTTTT.

This sequence joins TRBV7-9 and TRBJ1-2; D ambiguous. V was trimmed by 5 bases and J by 1 base, leaving 8 bases between them. CDR3 length equals 13 residues. The germline V gene has CDR1 SEHNR and CDR2 FQNEAQ (reference sequence). CDR3 loop: CASSPIINYGYTF. DNA for the CDR3: TGTGCCAGCAGCCCTATAATTAACTATGGCTACACCTTC.